What follows are 10 T cell receptor beta chains derived from one specimen sequenced in a study of early T cells in non-severe SARS-CoV-2 infection. TCRdb re-derived calls from the 5' RACE reads in MiXCR, one entry per CDR3 protein. Counted here are tens of thousands of distinct CDR3 sequences, 4.5% to 6% occurring once; the ten biggest clones make up under 8%. The input for sequencing was whole blood, taken at baseline. The receptors derive from an adult who was a healthcare worker with PCR-confirmed SARS-CoV-2 infection or an uninfected control (not recorded which).

The chain links TRBV6-2 or TRBV6-3 to TRBJ1-1; D unresolved. Germline CDR1 reads MNHEY; CDR2 reads SVGEGT. The CDR3 has 16 residues. V was trimmed by 0 bases and J by 0 bases, leaving 11 bases between them. The CDR3 here is CASSYSSQSLNTEAFF. In DNA, the CDR3 is TGTGCCAGCAGTTACTCGAGTCAGAGTCTGAACACTGAAGCTTTCTTT.

The V and J genes are TRBV5-1 and TRBJ2-2, with D hard to call. Trimming removed 3 bases from V and 6 bases from J, with 9 bases in between. Germline V lookup: CDR1 SGHRS, CDR2 YFSETQ. The CDR3 runs 13 residues. CDR3 in amino acids: CASSWLGAGELFF. CDR3 nucleotide sequence: TGCGCCAGCAGCTGGCTCGGCGCCGGGGAGCTGTTTTTT. Filled out from reference TRBV5-1 and TRBJ2-2, the complete variable domain reads KAGVTQTPRYLIKTRGQQVTLSCSPISGHRSVSWYQQTPGQGLQFLFEYFSETQRNKGNFPGRFSGRQFSNSRSEMNVSTLELGDSALYLCASSWLGAGELFFGEGSRLTVL.

In the case of this clonotype: One end of the junction fails to match germline, which may point to a read error. The rearrangement links TRBV19 to TRBJ2-7; the match to TRBD1 covers 8 bases. The CDR3 has 14 residues. CDR1 and CDR2 from the germline V gene are LNHDA and SQIVND (reference sequence). CDR3 DNA sequence: TGTGCCAGTAGTACCCGGACAGGGTCCTTCGAGCAGTACTTC. Its protein product is CASSTRTGSFEQYF.

This clonotype was seen ten or more times. The chain recombines TRBV15 with TRBJ1-2; the match to TRBD1 covers 7 bases. This CDR3 is built from 14 residues. Germline values: CDR1 LNHNV, CDR2 YYDKDF (reference sequence). V lost 5 bases to trimming and J lost 5 bases; unmatched junction nucleotides: 8. In nucleotides, the CDR3 is TGTGCCACCAGCGAGGGACAGAGATCATATGGCTACACCTTC. As protein: CATSEGQRSYGYTF.

The sample holds many counts of this clonotype. This sequence joins TRBV7-2 and TRBJ1-1; TRBD1 is a possible D gene (5 bases). V dropped 7 bases and J dropped 11 bases, with 26 bases sitting between them. The CDR3 is 15 residues long. Germline lookup yields CDR1 SGHTA and CDR2 FQGNSA. CDR3 loop: CASTRTNGGGAEAFF. The CDR3 nucleotides read TGTGCCAGCACACGGACGAATGGGGGAGGGGCAGAGGCTTTCTTT.

In its sample, this clonotype was seen many times. V is TRBV24-1 and J is TRBJ1-1, with D unresolved. The CDR3 covers 11 residues. V dropped 5 bases and J dropped 6 bases, with 6 bases sitting between them. Germline loops: CDR1 KGHDR, CDR2 SFDVKD. CDR3 bases: TGTGCCACCAGTGCCGGGGCTGAAGCTTTCTTT. Residues: CATSAGAEAFF.

At least ten counts were recorded for this clonotype. The chain links TRBV12-3 or TRBV12-4 to TRBJ2-7; 7 positions agree with TRBD1. CDR3 length equals 12 residues. V lost 5 bases, J lost 6 bases, and 4 bases stayed unmatched. CDR3 loop: CASSDNRGEQYF. As DNA, the CDR3 is TGTGCCAGCAGTGATAACAGGGGCGAGCAGTACTTC.

This clonotype was picked up many times. The chain employs TRBV24-1 and TRBJ2-1; the match to TRBD2 covers 9 bases. The CDR3 is 14 residues long. V shed 3 bases and J 12 bases; nucleotides not matched to a gene: 8. Germline V gives CDR1 KGHDR, CDR2 SFDVKD. CDR3 residues: CATSDPGLALGQFF. The DNA for the CDR3 is TGTGCCACCAGTGATCCTGGACTAGCGCTCGGGCAGTTCTTC.

This clonotype turned up a few times. CDR3 loop: CASSTQGVGNQPQHF. Here the CDR3 DNA reads TGTGCCAGCAGCACACAGGGTGTGGGCAATCAGCCCCAGCATTTT. This rearrangement joins TRBV5-8 to TRBJ1-5, with a possible D match to TRBD1 (6 bases). V was pared by 4 bases and J by 2 bases, with 13 bases between. CDR3 length equals 15 residues. From germline, CDR1 is SGHTS and CDR2 YDEGEE.

This clonotype has only a few counts. This chain connects TRBV5-1 to TRBJ2-5; 7 bases fit TRBD1. This CDR3 comprises 15 residues. The V gene's germline CDR1 is SGHRS and CDR2 YFSETQ. V was pared by 0 bases and J by 2 bases, with 4 bases of the junction left unmatched. For the CDR3, the DNA is TGCGCCAGCAGCTTGGCCAGGGACAGACAAGAGACCCAGTACTTC. Translating gives CASSLARDRQETQYF.